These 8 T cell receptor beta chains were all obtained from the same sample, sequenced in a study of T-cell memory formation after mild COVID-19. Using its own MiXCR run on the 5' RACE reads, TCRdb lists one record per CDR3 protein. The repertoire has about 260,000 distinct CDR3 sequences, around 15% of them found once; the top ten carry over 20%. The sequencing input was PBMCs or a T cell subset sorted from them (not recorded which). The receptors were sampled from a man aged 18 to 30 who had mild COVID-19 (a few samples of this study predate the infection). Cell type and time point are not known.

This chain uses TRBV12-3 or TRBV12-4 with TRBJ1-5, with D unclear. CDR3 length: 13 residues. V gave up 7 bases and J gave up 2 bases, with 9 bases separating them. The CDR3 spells CASNGRGNQPQHF. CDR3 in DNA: TGTGCCAGCAACGGACGAGGCAATCAGCCCCAGCATTTT.

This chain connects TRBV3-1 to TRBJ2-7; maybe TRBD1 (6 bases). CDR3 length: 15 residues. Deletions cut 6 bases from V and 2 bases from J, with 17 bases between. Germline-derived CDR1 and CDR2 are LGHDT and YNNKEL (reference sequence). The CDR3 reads CASSVGFTGPYEQYF. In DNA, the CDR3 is TGTGCCAGCAGTGTCGGGTTTACAGGGCCCTACGAGCAGTACTTC.

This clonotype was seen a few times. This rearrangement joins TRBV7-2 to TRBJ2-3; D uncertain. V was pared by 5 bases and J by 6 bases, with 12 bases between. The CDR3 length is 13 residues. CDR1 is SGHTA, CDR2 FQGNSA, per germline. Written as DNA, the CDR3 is TGTGCCAGCAGCCTAAACGTAGGGGATACGCAGTATTTT. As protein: CASSLNVGDTQYF.

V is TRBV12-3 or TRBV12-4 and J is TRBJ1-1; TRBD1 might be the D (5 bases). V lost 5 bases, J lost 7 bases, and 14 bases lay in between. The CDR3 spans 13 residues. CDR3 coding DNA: TGTGCCAGCAGTCTGGGACGGGCGCATGAAGCTTTCTTT. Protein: CASSLGRAHEAFF.

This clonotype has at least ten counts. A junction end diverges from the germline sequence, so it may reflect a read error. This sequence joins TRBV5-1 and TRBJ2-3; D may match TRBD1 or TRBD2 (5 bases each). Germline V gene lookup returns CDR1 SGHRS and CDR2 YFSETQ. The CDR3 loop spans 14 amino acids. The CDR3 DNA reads TGTGCCAGCAGCTTGGGACGCAGCACAGATACGCAGTATTTT. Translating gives CASSLGRSTDTQYF.

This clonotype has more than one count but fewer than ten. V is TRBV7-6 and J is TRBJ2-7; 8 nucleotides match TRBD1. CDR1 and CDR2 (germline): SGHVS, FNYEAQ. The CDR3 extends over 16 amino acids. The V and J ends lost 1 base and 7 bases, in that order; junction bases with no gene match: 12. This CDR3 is CASSLESGTGAWEQYF. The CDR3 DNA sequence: TGTGCCAGCAGCTTAGAGTCCGGGACAGGCGCGTGGGAGCAGTACTTC.

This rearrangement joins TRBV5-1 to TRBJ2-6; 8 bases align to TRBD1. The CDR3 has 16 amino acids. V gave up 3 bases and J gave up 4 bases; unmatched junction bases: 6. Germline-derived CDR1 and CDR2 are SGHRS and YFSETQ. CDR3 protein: CASSWDRRSGANVLTF. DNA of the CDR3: TGCGCCAGCAGCTGGGACAGGAGGTCCGGGGCCAACGTCCTGACTTTC. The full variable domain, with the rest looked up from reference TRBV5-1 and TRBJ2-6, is KAGVTQTPRYLIKTRGQQVTLSCSPISGHRSVSWYQQTPGQGLQFLFEYFSETQRNKGNFPGRFSGRQFSNSRSEMNVSTLELGDSALYLCASSWDRRSGANVLTFGAGSRLTVL.

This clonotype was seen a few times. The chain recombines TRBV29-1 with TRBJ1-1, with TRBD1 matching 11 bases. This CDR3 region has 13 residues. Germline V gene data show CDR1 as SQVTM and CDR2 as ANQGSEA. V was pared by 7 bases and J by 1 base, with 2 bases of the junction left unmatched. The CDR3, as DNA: TGCAGCGGTGGACAGGGGGCGAACACTGAAGCTTTCTTT. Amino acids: CSGGQGANTEAFF.